These 32 T cell receptor beta chains were sequenced from one sample in a study of blood T cell repertoires in COVID-19 (dated by TCRdb to the early 2020s). The library was obtained by the immunoSEQ multiplex PCR assay. Imported from immuneACCESS, the table was reduced by TCRdb to in-frame sequences with V and J called. These copies leave out some clones; in studies compared against another copy, an unresolved V gene accounts for under half, and the cause of the remainder is not known. This sample is represented by around 200,000 clones; around 79% of them were singletons. Approximately 6% of the sample belongs to the ten largest clones. Sequencing was performed on peripheral blood. Every receptor here comes from a woman in her forties with COVID-19, enrolled during active disease.

This chain links TRBV27 with TRBJ2-1; D not certain. V gave up 4 bases and J gave up 0 bases, with 7 bases separating them. This CDR3 contains 14 residues. Germline V gene lookup returns CDR1 MNHEY and CDR2 SMNVEV (reference sequence). The CDR3: CASSWASSYNEQFF. For the CDR3, the DNA is TGTGCCAGCAGTTGGGCCAGCTCCTACAATGAGCAGTTCTTC.

This clone has more than one count but fewer than ten. V and J are TRBV19 and TRBJ2-2, with 8 bases fitting TRBD1. V lost 1 base to trimming and J lost 3 bases; unmatched junction nucleotides: 4. Germline CDR1 reads LNHDA; CDR2 reads SQIVND (reference sequence). CDR3 length equals 16 residues. The CDR3 reads CASSIVAGGYTGELFF. The CDR3 DNA sequence: TGTGCCAGTAGTATAGTCGCAGGGGGCTACACCGGGGAGCTGTTTTTT.

This chain joins TRBV7-2 and TRBJ1-2, with 9 positions matching TRBD1. The germline CDR1 and CDR2 sequences are SGHTA and FQGNSA. The J segment lost 8 bases and the V segment lost 3 bases, leaving 10 bases of the junction unmatched. The length of the CDR3 is 15 residues. Written as DNA, the CDR3 is TGTGCCAGCAGCTTCGGGGGGACAGGGAGTCGAGGCTACACCTTC. This gives the protein CASSFGGTGSRGYTF.

This clone was counted a few times. The chain carries TRBV18 and TRBJ2-7; D perhaps matches TRBD2 (6 bases). CDR1 and CDR2 (germline): KGHSH, LQKENI. The CDR3 consists of 15 residues. V was shortened by 6 bases and J by 2 bases, with 17 bases between the two germline ends. The CDR3 loop reads CASSSAGTEAYEQYF. CDR3 sequence (DNA): TGTGCCAGCTCGTCCGCCGGGACTGAAGCCTACGAGCAGTACTTC. The complete variable domain, with remaining parts taken from reference TRBV18 and TRBJ2-7, reads NAGVMQNPRHLVRRRGQEARLRCSPMKGHSHVYWYRQLPEEGLKFMVYLQKENIIDESGMPKERFSAEFPKEGPSILRIQQVVRGDSAAYFCASSSAGTEAYEQYFGPGTRLTVT.

The chain couples TRBV27 to TRBJ2-1, with no clear D. Trimming took off 8 bases at V and 4 bases at J, with 6 bases between the two ends. CDR1 is MNHEY and CDR2 is SMNVEV in the germline V gene (reference sequence). The CDR3 runs 11 residues. The CDR3 DNA sequence: TGTGCCAGCTGGCGGTACAATGAGCAGTTCTTC. This translates into CASWRYNEQFF.

This chain uses TRBV10-3 with TRBJ1-6; 10 nucleotides align to TRBD1. This CDR3 is built from 16 residues. Germline assignment: CDR1 ENHRY and CDR2 SYGVKD. V lost 0 bases, J lost 6 bases, and 2 bases stayed unmatched. Here the CDR3 reads CAISESGTGVNSPLHF. The DNA of the CDR3 is TGTGCCATCAGTGAGTCAGGGACAGGGGTTAATTCACCCCTCCACTTT.

In DNA form, the CDR3 reads TGCGCCAGCAGCTTCGGAGGACAGGGATCCTCCCGCGAGCAGTACTTC. It is translated as CASSFGGQGSSREQYF. The chain links TRBV5-1 to TRBJ2-7, with 8 bases fitting TRBD1. Germline V gives CDR1 SGHRS, CDR2 YFSETQ. V lost 2 bases to trimming and J lost 6 bases; unmatched junction nucleotides: 13. This CDR3 region has 16 residues. Full variable domain (missing parts from reference TRBV5-1 and TRBJ2-7): KAGVTQTPRYLIKTRGQQVTLSCSPISGHRSVSWYQQTPGQGLQFLFEYFSETQRNKGNFPGRFSGRQFSNSRSEMNVSTLELGDSALYLCASSFGGQGSSREQYFGPGTRLTVT.

The V gene is TRBV3-1 (or the pseudogene TRBV3-2), the J gene TRBJ1-1; tentatively, D is TRBD1 (5 bases). CDR1 and CDR2 (germline): LGHDT, YNNKEL (reference sequence). Deletions cut 2 bases from V and 1 base from J, with 17 bases between. This CDR3 has 17 amino acids. DNA of the CDR3: TGTGCCAGCAGCCAACGGGTCGGTGGGGCGAGGAACACTGAAGCTTTCTTT. As protein: CASSQRVGGARNTEAFF.

The chain is built from TRBV5-1 and TRBJ2-7; 9 bases match TRBD1. V gave up 8 bases and J gave up 4 bases; unmatched junction bases: 10. Germline-derived CDR1 and CDR2 are SGHRS and YFSETQ. The CDR3 contains 14 residues. As DNA, the CDR3 is TGCGCCAGTAACCGTGGGACAGGGCCTTACGAGCAGTACTTC. Protein: CASNRGTGPYEQYF.

V gene TRBV7-9 combines with J gene TRBJ2-5, with TRBD1 matching 11 bases. Trimming removed 4 bases from V and 5 bases from J; junction bases left unmatched: 6. This CDR3 has 15 residues. Per germline, CDR1 SEHNR and CDR2 FQNEAQ (reference sequence). The CDR3 spells CASSWTGGHRETQYF. The CDR3 coding sequence is TGTGCCAGCAGCTGGACAGGGGGCCATCGGGAGACCCAGTACTTC.

The V call is TRBV14, the J call TRBJ1-2, with D hard to call. V lost 2 bases, J lost 7 bases, and 14 bases lay in between. The germline V gene encodes CDR1 SGHDN and CDR2 FVKESK. This CDR3 contains 14 residues. The CDR3 sequence: CASSQSFAGSGYTF. In DNA, the CDR3 is TGTGCCAGCAGCCAATCTTTTGCCGGTTCTGGCTACACCTTC.

A single count supports this clone. The CDR3 DNA sequence: TGTGCCAGCAATGAGGGCCTACAACTCCTTCCCGAGCAGTACTTC. Translated: CASNEGLQLLPEQYF. This chain joins TRBV6-4 and TRBJ2-7; a weak D match, TRBD2 (5 bases). V lost 7 bases, J lost 6 bases, and 22 bases lay in between. This CDR3 is 15 amino acids long. CDR1 and CDR2 (germline): MRHNA, SNTAGT.

This sequence joins TRBV6-5 and TRBJ1-3, with D perhaps matching TRBD1 (6 bases). The germline gives CDR1 MNHEY, CDR2 SVGAGI. The CDR3 extends over 16 amino acids. The V and J ends lost 0 bases and 0 bases respectively, with 9 bases between them. The CDR3 DNA follows: TGTGCCAGCAGTTACTCCGGACAGTACTCTGGAAACACCATATATTTT. The encoded protein is CASSYSGQYSGNTIYF.

This clone was seen more than once but under ten times. CDR3 DNA: TGTGCCTGGAACAGGGGGCAAAGGACAGATACGCAGTATTTT. It encodes CAWNRGQRTDTQYF. The chain links TRBV30 to TRBJ2-3; TRBD1 aligns across 9 bases. V shed 4 bases and J 3 bases; nucleotides not matched to a gene: 5. CDR1 GTSNPN and CDR2 SVGIG come from the germline V gene (reference sequence). The CDR3 contains 14 residues.

The chain links TRBV6-5 to TRBJ2-1; TRBD1 agrees at 7 bases. The CDR3 has 11 residues. J lost 9 bases, V lost 7 bases, and 3 bases had no gene match. Germline CDR1 and CDR2: MNHEY and SVGAGI. This chain's CDR3 is CASTSGGEQFF. The CDR3 DNA reads TGTGCCAGCACCTCAGGGGGTGAGCAGTTCTTC.

This clone was seen once. The chain combines TRBV5-1 with TRBJ1-5, with 7 bases lining up with TRBD1. The V and J ends lost 0 bases and 4 bases, in that order; junction bases with no gene match: 4. Germline V gene data show CDR1 as SGHRS and CDR2 as YFSETQ. CDR3 length equals 15 residues. CDR3 DNA: TGCGCCAGCAGCTTGGCCGGCAGGGGGAATCAGCCCCAGCATTTT. Amino acid sequence: CASSLAGRGNQPQHF. The variable domain in full, with the rest retrieved from reference TRBV5-1 and TRBJ1-5, is KAGVTQTPRYLIKTRGQQVTLSCSPISGHRSVSWYQQTPGQGLQFLFEYFSETQRNKGNFPGRFSGRQFSNSRSEMNVSTLELGDSALYLCASSLAGRGNQPQHFGDGTRLSIL.

This clone was seen ten or more times. V and J are TRBV5-1 and TRBJ1-4; 8 nucleotides match TRBD1. CDR3 length: 14 residues. The germline CDR1 and CDR2 sequences are SGHRS and YFSETQ. Germline trimming cut 1 base from V and 8 bases from J; bases unmatched to any gene: 4. The CDR3 DNA follows: TGCGCCAGCAGCTTGCAGGGGGCAAGGGAAAAACTGTTTTTT. Encoded protein: CASSLQGAREKLFF.

This chain's CDR3 is CASSKGTLEETQYF. CDR3 nucleotides: TGTGCCAGTAGTAAAGGGACTCTTGAAGAGACCCAGTACTTC. This chain joins TRBV19 and TRBJ2-5, with a possible D match to TRBD2 (6 bases). CDR1 is LNHDA, CDR2 SQIVND, per germline (reference sequence). The CDR3 is 14 amino acids. Trimming stripped 4 bases from V and 3 bases from J, with 12 bases between.

V and J are TRBV6-5 and TRBJ1-2, with a tentative D call TRBD1 (5 bases). The CDR3 has 13 residues. Germline-derived CDR1 and CDR2 are MNHEY and SVGAGI. V shed 7 bases and J shed 5 bases, with 14 bases lying between them. As DNA, the CDR3 is TGTGCCAGCACAACGACAGCCACATATGGCTACACCTTC. Its protein is CASTTTATYGYTF.

The V call is TRBV2, the J call TRBJ1-5, with a weak D call TRBD1 (5 bases). The ends were cut back, 6 bases at V and 0 bases at J, with 12 bases in the middle. Germline V lookup: CDR1 SNHLY, CDR2 FYNNEI. This CDR3 comprises 15 residues. CDR3 coding DNA: TGTGCCAGCAGCCAGGGATCCTATAGCAATCAGCCCCAGCATTTT. Translation: CASSQGSYSNQPQHF. Full variable domain (rest looked up from reference TRBV2 and TRBJ1-5): EPEVTQTPSHQVTQMGQEVILRCVPISNHLYFYWYRQILGQKVEFLVSFYNNEISEKSEIFDDQFSVERPDGSNFTLKIRSTKLEDSAMYFCASSQGSYSNQPQHFGDGTRLSIL.

This chain uses TRBV5-4 with TRBJ2-1, with TRBD2 as a possible D gene (5 bases). The CDR3 is 12 amino acids. V lost 4 bases to trimming and J lost 8 bases, with 10 bases between them. The V gene's germline CDR1 is SGHNT and CDR2 YYREEE (reference sequence). CDR3 coding DNA: TGTGCCAGCAGCACGGACTCCGATGAGCAGTTCTTC. Translating it yields CASSTDSDEQFF.

The V and J genes are TRBV11-3 and TRBJ1-3; a possible D gene is TRBD1 (6 bases). CDR1 is SGHNT, CDR2 YENEEA, per germline. Trimming shortened V by 5 bases and J by 4 bases, and 15 bases separated the two germline ends. The CDR3 totals 15 residues. CDR3 sequence (DNA): TGTGCCAGCAGCCGCACAGGGTCGGGCGGAAACACCATATATTTT. As protein: CASSRTGSGGNTIYF.

The chain employs TRBV19 and TRBJ1-2, with D unresolved. Trimming stripped 0 bases from V and 8 bases from J, with 19 bases between. The CDR3 has 16 amino acids. Per the germline V gene, CDR1 is LNHDA and CDR2 is SQIVND (reference sequence). In DNA form, the CDR3 reads TGTGCCAGTAGTATAGATTCCGGCTTCGCCCAGGCCGGCTACACCTTC. It yields the protein CASSIDSGFAQAGYTF.

The V and J genes are TRBV13 and TRBJ2-7; a possible D gene is TRBD2 (5 bases). CDR3 length: 13 residues. Germline CDR1 PRHDT, CDR2 FYEKMQ (reference sequence). The V end lost 4 bases, the J end lost 5 bases, and 12 bases lay between the germline ends. The CDR3 coding sequence is TGTGCCAGCAGCTCCACACTAGTAAACGAGCAGTACTTC. Residues: CASSSTLVNEQYF.

The CDR3 protein is CASSLARDSRATNEKLFF. The CDR3 DNA follows: TGTGCCAGCAGCTTAGCGCGAGACTCCCGGGCAACTAATGAAAAACTGTTTTTT. The chain employs TRBV7-9 and TRBJ1-4; no definite D call. Germline loops: CDR1 SEHNR, CDR2 FQNEAQ (reference sequence). The length of the CDR3 is 18 residues. Deletions cut 0 bases from V and 0 bases from J, with 14 bases between.

The chain links TRBV6-1 to TRBJ2-1; possible D gene TRBD1, 5 bases. This CDR3 contains 18 residues. V was cut by 1 base and J by 8 bases, with 24 bases left in between. CDR1 is MNHNS, CDR2 SASEGT, per germline. This chain's CDR3 is CASSEGTRRRASSDEQFF. The CDR3 nucleotides are TGTGCCAGCAGTGAAGGGACCCGGCGCAGGGCATCCTCGGATGAGCAGTTCTTC.

This clone has only one observation. V gene TRBV6-2 or TRBV6-3 combines with J gene TRBJ1-5; a weak D match, TRBD1 (6 bases). Trimming cost V 6 bases and J 4 bases, with 19 bases left between them. Germline V gene data show CDR1 as MNHEY and CDR2 as SVGEGT. The CDR3 spans 16 residues. Written as DNA, the CDR3 is TGTGCCAGCAGCCACACAGGGAGACCGCGGAATCAGCCCCAGCATTTT. It is translated as CASSHTGRPRNQPQHF.

The J gene is TRBJ2-3, the V gene TRBV28; D gene ambiguous. The CDR3 consists of 11 residues. V shed 5 bases and J shed 3 bases, with 3 bases lying between them. Germline-derived CDR1 and CDR2 are MDHEN and SYDVKM. CDR3 coding DNA: TGTGCCAGCAGTCCAACAGATACGCAGTATTTT. Residues: CASSPTDTQYF.

J is TRBJ1-6 and V is TRBV3-1 (or the pseudogene TRBV3-2); maybe TRBD1 (5 bases). The CDR3 is 14 residues long. The germline gives CDR1 LGHDT, CDR2 YNNKEL (reference sequence). V was cut by 4 bases and J by 10 bases, with 14 bases left in between. The CDR3 here is CASSPRPGVSPLHF. The CDR3 nucleotides read TGTGCCAGCAGCCCCCGCCCGGGGGTCTCACCCCTCCACTTT.

This clone was observed a single time. V is TRBV7-2 and J is TRBJ2-4; 12 bases match TRBD2. The V and J ends lost 2 bases and 7 bases, in that order; junction bases with no gene match: 3. This CDR3 is 15 amino acids long. The germline V gene encodes CDR1 SGHTA and CDR2 FQGNSA. The CDR3 protein is CASSLRLAGVNIQYF. The CDR3 DNA is TGTGCCAGCAGCTTACGACTAGCGGGGGTGAACATTCAGTACTTC.

This clone occurred once. This chain uses TRBV5-4 with TRBJ2-2; D gene ambiguous. Trimming pared 4 bases from V and 5 bases from J, leaving 15 bases between. The CDR3 totals 15 residues. Germline V gene data show CDR1 as SGHNT and CDR2 as YYREEE (reference sequence). CDR3 coding DNA: TGTGCCAGCAGCGAGCCGCACCCGAGTACCGGGGAGCTGTTTTTT. It translates to CASSEPHPSTGELFF.

V and J are TRBV7-9 and TRBJ2-1; 7 bases agree with TRBD2. Trimming took 1 base from V and 4 from J; bases not matched to a gene: 4. CDR1 SEHNR and CDR2 FQNEAQ come from the germline V gene (reference sequence). The CDR3 loop spans 15 amino acids. Here the CDR3 reads CASSLVGTTYNEQFF. DNA of the CDR3: TGTGCCAGCAGCTTAGTGGGGACTACTTACAATGAGCAGTTCTTC.